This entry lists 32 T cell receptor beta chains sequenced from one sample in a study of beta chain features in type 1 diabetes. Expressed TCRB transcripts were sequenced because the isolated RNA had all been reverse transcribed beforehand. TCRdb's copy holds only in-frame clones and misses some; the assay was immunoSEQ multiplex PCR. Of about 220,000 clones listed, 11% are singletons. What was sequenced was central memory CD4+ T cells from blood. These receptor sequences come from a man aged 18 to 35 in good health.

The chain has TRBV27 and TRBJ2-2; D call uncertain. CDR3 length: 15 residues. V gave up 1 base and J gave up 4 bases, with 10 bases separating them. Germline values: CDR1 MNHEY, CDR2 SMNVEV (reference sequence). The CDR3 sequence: CASSLYPATTGELFF. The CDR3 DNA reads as TGTGCCAGCAGTTTATATCCAGCGACCACCGGGGAGCTGTTTTTT.

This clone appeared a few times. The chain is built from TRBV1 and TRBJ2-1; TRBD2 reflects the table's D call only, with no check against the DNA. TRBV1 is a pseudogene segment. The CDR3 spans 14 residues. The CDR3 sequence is CTRNDLSSYNEQFF. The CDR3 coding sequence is TGCACCAGAAACGATCTAAGCTCCTACAATGAGCAGTTCTTC.

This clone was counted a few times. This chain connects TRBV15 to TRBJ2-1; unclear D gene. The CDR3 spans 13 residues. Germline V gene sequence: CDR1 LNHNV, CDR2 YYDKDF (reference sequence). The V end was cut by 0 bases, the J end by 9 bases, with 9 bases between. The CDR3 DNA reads TGTGCCACCAGCAGAGACCGGTACGGTGAGCAGTTCTTC. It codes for CATSRDRYGEQFF.

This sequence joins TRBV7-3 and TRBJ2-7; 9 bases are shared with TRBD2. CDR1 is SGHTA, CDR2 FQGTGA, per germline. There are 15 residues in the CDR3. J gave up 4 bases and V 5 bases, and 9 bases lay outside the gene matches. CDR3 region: CASSPIAGVLYEQYF. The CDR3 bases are TGTGCCAGCAGCCCTATAGCGGGGGTACTTTACGAGCAGTACTTC.

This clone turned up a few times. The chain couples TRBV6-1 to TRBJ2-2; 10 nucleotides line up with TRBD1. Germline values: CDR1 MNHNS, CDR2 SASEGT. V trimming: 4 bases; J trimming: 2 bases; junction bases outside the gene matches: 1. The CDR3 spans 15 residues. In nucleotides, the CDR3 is TGTGCCAGCAGTGGGACAGGGGGTAACACCGGGGAGCTGTTTTTT. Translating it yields CASSGTGGNTGELFF.

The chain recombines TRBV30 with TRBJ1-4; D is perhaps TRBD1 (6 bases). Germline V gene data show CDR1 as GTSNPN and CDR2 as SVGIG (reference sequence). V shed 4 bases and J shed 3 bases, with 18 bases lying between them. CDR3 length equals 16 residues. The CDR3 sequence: CAWKGKGGFPNEKLFF. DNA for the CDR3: TGTGCCTGGAAAGGAAAAGGGGGATTCCCTAATGAAAAACTGTTTTTT.

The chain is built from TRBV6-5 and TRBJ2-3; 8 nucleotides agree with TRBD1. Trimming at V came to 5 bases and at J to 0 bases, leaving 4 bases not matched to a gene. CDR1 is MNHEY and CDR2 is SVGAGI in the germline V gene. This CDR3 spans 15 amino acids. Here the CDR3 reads CASSRRTGSTDTQYF. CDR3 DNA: TGTGCCAGCAGTCGCCGGACAGGGAGCACAGATACGCAGTATTTT.

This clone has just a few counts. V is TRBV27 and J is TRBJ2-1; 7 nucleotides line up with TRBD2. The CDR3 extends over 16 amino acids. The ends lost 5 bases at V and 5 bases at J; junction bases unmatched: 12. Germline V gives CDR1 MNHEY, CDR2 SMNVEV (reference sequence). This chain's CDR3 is CASSRLAGESDNEQFF. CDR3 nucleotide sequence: TGTGCCAGCAGTCGACTAGCCGGTGAATCGGACAATGAGCAGTTCTTC.

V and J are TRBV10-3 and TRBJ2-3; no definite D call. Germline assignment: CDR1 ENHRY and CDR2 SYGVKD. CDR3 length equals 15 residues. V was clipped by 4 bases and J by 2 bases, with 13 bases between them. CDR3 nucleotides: TGTGCCATCAGTGGATCCAGATCTTCCACAGATACGCAGTATTTT. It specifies CAISGSRSSTDTQYF.

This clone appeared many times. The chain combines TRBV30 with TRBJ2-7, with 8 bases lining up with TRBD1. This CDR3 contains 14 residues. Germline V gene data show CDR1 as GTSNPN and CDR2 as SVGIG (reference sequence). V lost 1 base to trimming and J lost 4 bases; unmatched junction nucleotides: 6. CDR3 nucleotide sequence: TGTGCCTGGAGTGGCCAGGGGGCAAGGTACGAGCAGTACTTC. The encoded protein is CAWSGQGARYEQYF. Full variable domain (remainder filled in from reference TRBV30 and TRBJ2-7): SQTIHQWPATLVQPVGSPLSLECTVEGTSNPNLYWYRQAAGRGLQLLFYSVGIGQISSEVPQNLSASRPQDRQFILSSKKLLLSDSGFYLCAWSGQGARYEQYFGPGTRLTVT.

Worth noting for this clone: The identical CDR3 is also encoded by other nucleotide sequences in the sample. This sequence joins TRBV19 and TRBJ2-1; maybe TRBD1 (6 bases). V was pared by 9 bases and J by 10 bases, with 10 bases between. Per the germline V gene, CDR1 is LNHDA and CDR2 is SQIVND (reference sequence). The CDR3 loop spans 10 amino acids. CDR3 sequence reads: CASTGNEQFF. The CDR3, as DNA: TGTGCCAGCACAGGGAACGAGCAGTTCTTC. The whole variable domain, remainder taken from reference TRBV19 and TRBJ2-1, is DGGITQSPKYLFRKEGQNVTLSCEQNLNHDAMYWYRQDPGQGLRLIYYSQIVNDFQKGDIAEGYSVSREKKESFPLTVTSAQKNPTAFYLCASTGNEQFFGPGTRLTVL.

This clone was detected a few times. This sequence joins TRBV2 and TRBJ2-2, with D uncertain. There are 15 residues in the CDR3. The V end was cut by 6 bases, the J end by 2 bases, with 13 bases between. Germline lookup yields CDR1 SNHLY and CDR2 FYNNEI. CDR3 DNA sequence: TGTGCCAGCAGGCGCGACCGGGCCAACACCGGGGAGCTGTTTTTT. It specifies CASRRDRANTGELFF.

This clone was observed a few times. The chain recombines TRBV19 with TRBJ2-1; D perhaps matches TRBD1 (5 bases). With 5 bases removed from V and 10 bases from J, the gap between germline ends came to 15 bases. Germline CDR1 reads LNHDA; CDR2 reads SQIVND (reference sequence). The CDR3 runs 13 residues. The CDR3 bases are TGTGCCAGTAGTGCTAATATACAGGCAGAGCAGTTCTTC. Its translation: CASSANIQAEQFF.

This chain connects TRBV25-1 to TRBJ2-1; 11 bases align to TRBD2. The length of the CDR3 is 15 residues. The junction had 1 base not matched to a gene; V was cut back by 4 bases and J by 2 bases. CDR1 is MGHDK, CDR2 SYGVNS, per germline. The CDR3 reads CASSATSGAYNEQFF. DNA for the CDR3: TGTGCCAGCAGTGCGACTAGCGGGGCCTACAATGAGCAGTTCTTC.

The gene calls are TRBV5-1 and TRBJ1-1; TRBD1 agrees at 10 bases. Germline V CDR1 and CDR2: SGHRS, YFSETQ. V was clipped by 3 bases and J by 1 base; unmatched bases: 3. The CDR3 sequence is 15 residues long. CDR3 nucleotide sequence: TGCGCCAGCAGCTCGACAGGGGGCGCGAACACTGAAGCTTTCTTT. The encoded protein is CASSSTGGANTEAFF.

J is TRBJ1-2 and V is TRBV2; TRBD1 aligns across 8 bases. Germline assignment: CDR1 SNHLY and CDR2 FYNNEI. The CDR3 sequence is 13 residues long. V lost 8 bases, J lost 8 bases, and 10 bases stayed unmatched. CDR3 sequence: CASQPRTGRGYTF. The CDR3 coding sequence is TGTGCCAGCCAGCCCCGGACAGGGCGCGGCTACACCTTC.

CDR3 coding DNA: TGTGCCAGCAGCTTCACGGAAGAGACCCAGTACTTC. Residues: CASSFTEETQYF. This chain joins TRBV7-9 and TRBJ2-5; D remains ambiguous. Trimming stripped 3 bases from V and 3 bases from J, with 5 bases between. The CDR3 runs 12 residues. The germline CDR1 and CDR2 sequences are SEHNR and FQNEAQ (reference sequence).

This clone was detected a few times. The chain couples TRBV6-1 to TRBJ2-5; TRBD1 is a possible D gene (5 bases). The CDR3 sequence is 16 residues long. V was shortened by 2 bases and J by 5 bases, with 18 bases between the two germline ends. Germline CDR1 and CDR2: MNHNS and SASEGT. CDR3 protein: CASSEYDQGVGETQYF. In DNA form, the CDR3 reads TGTGCCAGCAGTGAATATGACCAAGGGGTCGGGGAGACCCAGTACTTC.

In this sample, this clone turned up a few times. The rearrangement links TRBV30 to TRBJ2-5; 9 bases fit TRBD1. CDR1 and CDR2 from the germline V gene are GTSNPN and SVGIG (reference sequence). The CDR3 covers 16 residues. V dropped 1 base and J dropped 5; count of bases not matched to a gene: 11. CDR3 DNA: TGTGCCTGGAGTGAGGGACAGGGCGGATCTCAGGAGACCCAGTACTTC. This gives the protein CAWSEGQGGSQETQYF.

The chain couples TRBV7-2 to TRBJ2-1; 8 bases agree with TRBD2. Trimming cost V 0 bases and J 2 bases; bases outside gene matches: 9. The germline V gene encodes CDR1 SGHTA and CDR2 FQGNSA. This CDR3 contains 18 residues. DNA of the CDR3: TGTGCCAGCAGCTTAGCCACTAGCGGAGGGACCACCTACAATGAGCAGTTCTTC. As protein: CASSLATSGGTTYNEQFF.

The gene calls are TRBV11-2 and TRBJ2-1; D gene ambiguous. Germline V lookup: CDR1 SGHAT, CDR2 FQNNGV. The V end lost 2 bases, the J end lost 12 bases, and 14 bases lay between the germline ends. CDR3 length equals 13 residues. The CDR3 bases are TGTGCCAGCAGCTTAATAGTGGGCACGGGGCAGTTCTTC. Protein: CASSLIVGTGQFF.

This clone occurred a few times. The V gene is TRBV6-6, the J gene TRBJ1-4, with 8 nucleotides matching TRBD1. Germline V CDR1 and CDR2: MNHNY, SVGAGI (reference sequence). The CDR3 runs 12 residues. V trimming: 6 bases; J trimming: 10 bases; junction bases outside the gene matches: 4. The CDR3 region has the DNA TGTGCCAGCAGCCAGGGGGCGGGAAAACTGTTTTTT. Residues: CASSQGAGKLFF.

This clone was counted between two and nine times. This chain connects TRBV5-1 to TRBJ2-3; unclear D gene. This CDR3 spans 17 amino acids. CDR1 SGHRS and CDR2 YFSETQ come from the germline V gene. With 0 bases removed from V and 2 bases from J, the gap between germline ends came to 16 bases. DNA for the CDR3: TGCGCCAGCAGCTTGGCCGCTGAGACAAGGGACACAGATACGCAGTATTTT. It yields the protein CASSLAAETRDTDTQYF.

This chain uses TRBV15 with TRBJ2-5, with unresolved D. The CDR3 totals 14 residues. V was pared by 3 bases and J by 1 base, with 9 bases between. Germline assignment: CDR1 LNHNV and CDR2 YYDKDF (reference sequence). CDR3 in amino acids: CATSRGSLQETQYF. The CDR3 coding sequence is TGTGCCACCAGCAGGGGGTCTCTCCAAGAGACCCAGTACTTC.

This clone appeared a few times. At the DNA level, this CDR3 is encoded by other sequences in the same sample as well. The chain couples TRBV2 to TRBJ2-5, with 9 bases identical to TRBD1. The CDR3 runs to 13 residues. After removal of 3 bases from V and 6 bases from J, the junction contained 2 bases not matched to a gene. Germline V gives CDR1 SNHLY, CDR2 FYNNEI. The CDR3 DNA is TGTGCCAGCAGTGACGGACAGGGGAAGACCCAGTACTTC. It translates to CASSDGQGKTQYF.

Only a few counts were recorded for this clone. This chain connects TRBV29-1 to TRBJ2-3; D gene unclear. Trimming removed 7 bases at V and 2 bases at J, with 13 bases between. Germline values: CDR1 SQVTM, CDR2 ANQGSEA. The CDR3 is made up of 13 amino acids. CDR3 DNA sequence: TGCAGCGCAGATGACCGAGCCACAGATACGCAGTATTTT. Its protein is CSADDRATDTQYF.

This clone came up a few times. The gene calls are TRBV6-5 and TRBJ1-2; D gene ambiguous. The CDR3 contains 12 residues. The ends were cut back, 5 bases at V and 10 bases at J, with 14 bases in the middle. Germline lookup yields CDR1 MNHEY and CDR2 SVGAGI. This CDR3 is CASSPLYTAYTF. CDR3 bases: TGTGCCAGCAGTCCTCTCTACACCGCCTACACCTTC.

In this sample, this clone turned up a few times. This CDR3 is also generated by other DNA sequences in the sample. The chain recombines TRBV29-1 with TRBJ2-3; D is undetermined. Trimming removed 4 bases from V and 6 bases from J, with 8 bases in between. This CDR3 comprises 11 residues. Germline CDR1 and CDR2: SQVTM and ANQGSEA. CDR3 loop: CSVVRGDTQYF. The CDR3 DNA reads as TGCAGCGTTGTGAGAGGCGATACGCAGTATTTT.

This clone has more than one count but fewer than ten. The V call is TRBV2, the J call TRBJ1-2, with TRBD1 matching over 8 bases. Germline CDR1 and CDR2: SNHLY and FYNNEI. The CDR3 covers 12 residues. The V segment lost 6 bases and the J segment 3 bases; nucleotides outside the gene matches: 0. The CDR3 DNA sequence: TGTGCCAGCAGGGACAGGGACTATGGCTACACCTTC. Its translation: CASRDRDYGYTF.

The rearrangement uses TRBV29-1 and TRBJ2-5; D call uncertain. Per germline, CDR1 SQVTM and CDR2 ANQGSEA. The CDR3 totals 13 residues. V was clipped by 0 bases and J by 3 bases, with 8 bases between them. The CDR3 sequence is CSVEDTQKETQYF. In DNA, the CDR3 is TGCAGCGTTGAAGATACCCAGAAAGAGACCCAGTACTTC. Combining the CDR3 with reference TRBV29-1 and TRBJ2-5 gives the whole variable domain SAVISQKPSRDICQRGTSLTIQCQVDSQVTMMFWYRQQPGQSLTLIATANQGSEATYESGFVIDKFPISRPNLTFSTLTVSNMSPEDSSIYLCSVEDTQKETQYFGPGTRLLVL.

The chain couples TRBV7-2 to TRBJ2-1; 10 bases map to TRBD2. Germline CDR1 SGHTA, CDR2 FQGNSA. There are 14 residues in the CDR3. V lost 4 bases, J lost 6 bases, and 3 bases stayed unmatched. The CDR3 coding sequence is TGTGCCAGCAGCTATACTAGCGGGATCAATGAGCAGTTCTTC. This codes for CASSYTSGINEQFF.

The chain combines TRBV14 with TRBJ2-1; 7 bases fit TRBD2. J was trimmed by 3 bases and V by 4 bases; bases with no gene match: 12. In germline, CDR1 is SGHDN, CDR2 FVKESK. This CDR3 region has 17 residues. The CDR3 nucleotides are TGTGCCAGCAGCCTATCACTGGTTGGCGGGAGCTACAATGAGCAGTTCTTC. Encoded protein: CASSLSLVGGSYNEQFF.